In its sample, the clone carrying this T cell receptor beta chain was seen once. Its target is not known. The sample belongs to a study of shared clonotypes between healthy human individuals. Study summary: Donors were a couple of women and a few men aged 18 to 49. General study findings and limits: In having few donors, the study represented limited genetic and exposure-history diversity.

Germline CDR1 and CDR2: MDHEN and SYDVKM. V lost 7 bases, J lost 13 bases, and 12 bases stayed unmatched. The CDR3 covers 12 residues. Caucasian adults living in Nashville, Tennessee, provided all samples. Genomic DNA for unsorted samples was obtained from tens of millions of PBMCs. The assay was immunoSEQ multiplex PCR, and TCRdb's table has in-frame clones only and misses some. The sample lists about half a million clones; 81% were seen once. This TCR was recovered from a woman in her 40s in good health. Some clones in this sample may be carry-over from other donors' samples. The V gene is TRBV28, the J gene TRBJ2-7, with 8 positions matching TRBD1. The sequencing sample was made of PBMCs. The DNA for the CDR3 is TGTGCCAGCACCACAACAGGGGGTCGCGGATACTTC. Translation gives CASTTTGGRGYF.